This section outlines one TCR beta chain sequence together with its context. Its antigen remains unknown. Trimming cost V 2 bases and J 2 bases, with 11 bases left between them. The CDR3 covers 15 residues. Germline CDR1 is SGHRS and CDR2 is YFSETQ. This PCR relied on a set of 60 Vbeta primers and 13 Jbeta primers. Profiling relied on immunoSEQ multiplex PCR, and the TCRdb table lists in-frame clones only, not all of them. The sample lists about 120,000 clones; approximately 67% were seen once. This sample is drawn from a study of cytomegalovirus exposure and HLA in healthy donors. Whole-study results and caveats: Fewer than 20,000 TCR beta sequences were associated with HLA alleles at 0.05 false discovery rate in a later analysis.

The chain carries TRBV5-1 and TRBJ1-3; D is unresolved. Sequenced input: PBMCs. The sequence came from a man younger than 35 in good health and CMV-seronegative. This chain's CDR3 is CASSFTEGPGNTIYF. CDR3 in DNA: TGCGCCAGCAGCTTCACGGAGGGCCCTGGAAACACCATATATTTT. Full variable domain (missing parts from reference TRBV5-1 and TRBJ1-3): KAGVTQTPRYLIKTRGQQVTLSCSPISGHRSVSWYQQTPGQGLQFLFEYFSETQRNKGNFPGRFSGRQFSNSRSEMNVSTLELGDSALYLCASSFTEGPGNTIYFGEGSWLTVV.